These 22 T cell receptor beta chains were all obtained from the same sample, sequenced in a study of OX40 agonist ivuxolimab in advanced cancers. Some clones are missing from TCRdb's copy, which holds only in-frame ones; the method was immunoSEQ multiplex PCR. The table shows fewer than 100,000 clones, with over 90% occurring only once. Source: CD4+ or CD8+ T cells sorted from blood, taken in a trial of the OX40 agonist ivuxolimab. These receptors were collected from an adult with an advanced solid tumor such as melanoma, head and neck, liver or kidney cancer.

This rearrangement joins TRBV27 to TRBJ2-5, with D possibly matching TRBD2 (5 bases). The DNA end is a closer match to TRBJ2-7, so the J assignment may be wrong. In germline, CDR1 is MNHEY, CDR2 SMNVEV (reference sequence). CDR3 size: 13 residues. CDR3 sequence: CASKRGYPYEQYF. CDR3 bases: TGTGCCAGCAAGCGCGGGTACCCCTACGAGCAGTACTTC.

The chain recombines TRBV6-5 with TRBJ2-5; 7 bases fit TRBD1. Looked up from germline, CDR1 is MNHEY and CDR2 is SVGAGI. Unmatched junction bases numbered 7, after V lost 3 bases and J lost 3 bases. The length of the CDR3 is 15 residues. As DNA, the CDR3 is TGTGCCAGCAGTTATCCCAACAGGGGAAAAGAGACCCAGTACTTC. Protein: CASSYPNRGKETQYF.

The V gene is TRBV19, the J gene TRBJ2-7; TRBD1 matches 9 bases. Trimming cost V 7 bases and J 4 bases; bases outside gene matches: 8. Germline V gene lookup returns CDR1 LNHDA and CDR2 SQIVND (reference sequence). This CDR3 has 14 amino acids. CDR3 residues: CASTLGTGPYEQYF. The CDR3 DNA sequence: TGTGCCAGTACCCTTGGGACAGGGCCTTACGAGCAGTACTTC.

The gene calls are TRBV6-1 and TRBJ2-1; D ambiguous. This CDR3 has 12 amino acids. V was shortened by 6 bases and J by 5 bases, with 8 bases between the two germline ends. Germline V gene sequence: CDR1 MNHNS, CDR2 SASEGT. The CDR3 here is CASRARNNEQFF. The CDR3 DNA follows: TGTGCCAGCAGGGCTCGTAACAATGAGCAGTTCTTC.

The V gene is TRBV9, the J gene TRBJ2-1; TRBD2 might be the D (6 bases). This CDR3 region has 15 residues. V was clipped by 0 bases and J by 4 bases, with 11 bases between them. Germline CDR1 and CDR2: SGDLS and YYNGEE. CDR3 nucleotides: TGTGCCAGCAGCGTAGCAATGAGCGGGTACAATGAGCAGTTCTTC. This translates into CASSVAMSGYNEQFF.

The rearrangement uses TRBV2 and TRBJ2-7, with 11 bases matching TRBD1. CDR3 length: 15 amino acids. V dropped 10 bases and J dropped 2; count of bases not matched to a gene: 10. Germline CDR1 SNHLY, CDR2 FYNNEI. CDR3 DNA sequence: TGTGCCATCCATTCCGTGGGACAGGGGGCCTACGAGCAGTACTTC. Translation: CAIHSVGQGAYEQYF.

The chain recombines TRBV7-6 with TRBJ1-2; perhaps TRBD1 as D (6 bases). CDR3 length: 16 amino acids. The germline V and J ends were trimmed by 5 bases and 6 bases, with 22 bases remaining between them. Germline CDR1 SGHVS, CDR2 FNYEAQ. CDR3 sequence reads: CASSPILDIGGNGYTF. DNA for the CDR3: TGTGCCAGCAGCCCTATTTTAGACATAGGGGGAAATGGCTACACCTTC.

The CDR3 is CASGLAGTGRNAEAFF. The CDR3, as DNA: TGTGCTAGTGGTTTGGCCGGGACAGGACGTAACGCTGAAGCTTTCTTT. This chain connects TRBV12-5 to TRBJ1-1; TRBD1 aligns across 8 bases. CDR3 length: 16 residues. Germline V gene sequence: CDR1 LGHNT, CDR2 FRNRAP. Unmatched junction bases numbered 10, after V lost 1 base and J lost 6 bases.

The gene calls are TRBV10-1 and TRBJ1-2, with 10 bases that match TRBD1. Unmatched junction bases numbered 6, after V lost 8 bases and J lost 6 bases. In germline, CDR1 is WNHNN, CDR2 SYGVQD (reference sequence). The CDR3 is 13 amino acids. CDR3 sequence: CASANGTGDGYTF. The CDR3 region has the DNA TGCGCCAGCGCAAACGGGACAGGGGATGGCTACACCTTC.

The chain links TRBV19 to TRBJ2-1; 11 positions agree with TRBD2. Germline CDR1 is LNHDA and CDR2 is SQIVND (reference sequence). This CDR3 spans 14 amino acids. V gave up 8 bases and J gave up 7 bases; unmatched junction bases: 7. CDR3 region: CASGLAGGRNEQFF. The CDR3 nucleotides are TGTGCCAGTGGGTTAGCGGGGGGGAGGAATGAGCAGTTCTTC.

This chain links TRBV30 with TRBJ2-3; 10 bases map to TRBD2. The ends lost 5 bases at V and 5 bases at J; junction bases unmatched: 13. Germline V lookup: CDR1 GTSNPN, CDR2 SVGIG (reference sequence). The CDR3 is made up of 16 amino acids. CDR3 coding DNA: TGTGCCTGGGAAGCCGGCCTAGCGGGAGTTGGAGATACGCAGTATTTT. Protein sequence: CAWEAGLAGVGDTQYF.

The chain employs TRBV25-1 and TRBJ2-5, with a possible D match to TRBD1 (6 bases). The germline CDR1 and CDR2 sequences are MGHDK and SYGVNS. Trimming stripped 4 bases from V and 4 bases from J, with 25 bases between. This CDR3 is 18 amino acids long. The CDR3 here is CASSGENRDEVLGETQYF. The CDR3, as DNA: TGTGCCAGCAGTGGGGAGAACAGGGACGAAGTTCTAGGAGAGACCCAGTACTTC.

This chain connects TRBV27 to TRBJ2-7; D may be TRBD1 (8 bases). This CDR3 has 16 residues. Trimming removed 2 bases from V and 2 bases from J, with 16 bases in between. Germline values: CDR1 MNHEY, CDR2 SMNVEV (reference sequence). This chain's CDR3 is CASSLRGDRFAYEQYF. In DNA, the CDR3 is TGTGCCAGCAGTTTACGGGGGGACAGGTTCGCCTACGAGCAGTACTTC.

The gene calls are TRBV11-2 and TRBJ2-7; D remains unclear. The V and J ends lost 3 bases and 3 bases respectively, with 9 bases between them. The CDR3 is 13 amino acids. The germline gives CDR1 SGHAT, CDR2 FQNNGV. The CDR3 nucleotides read TGTGCCAGCAGCTTCGACACAGTCTACGAGCAGTACTTC. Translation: CASSFDTVYEQYF.

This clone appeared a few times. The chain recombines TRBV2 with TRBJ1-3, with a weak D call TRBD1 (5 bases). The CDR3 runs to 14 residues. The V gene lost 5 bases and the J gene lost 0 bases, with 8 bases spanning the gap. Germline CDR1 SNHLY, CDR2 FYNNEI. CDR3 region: CASSLTASGNTIYF. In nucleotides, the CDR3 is TGTGCCAGCAGTCTGACAGCCTCTGGAAACACCATATATTTT.

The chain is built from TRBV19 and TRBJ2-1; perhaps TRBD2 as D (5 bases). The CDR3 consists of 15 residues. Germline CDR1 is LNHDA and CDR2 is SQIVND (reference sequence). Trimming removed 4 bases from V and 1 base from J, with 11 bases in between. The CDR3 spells CASSNAAVSYNEQFF. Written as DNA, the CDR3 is TGTGCCAGTAGTAATGCAGCGGTGTCCTACAATGAGCAGTTCTTC.

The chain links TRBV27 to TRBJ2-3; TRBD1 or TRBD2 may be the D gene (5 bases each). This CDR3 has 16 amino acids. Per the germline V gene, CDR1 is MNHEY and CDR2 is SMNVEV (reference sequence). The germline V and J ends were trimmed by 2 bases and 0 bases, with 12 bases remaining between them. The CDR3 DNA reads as TGTGCCAGCAGTTTAATCGGGGCCCTTAGCACAGATACGCAGTATTTT. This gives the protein CASSLIGALSTDTQYF.

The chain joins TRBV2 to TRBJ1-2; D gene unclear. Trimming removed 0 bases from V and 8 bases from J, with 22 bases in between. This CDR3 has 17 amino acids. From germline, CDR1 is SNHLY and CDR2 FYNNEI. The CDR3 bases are TGTGCCAGCAGTGAAGCGTGGAATAGAGCTGTCGAAAACGGCTACACCTTC. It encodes CASSEAWNRAVENGYTF.

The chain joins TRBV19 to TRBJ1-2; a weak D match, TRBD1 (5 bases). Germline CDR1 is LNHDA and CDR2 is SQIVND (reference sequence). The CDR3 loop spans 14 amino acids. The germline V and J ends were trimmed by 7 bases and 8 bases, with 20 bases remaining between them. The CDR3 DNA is TGTGCCAGTACCCCGAGGGGAGAAACTCGCGGCTACACCTTC. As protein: CASTPRGETRGYTF.

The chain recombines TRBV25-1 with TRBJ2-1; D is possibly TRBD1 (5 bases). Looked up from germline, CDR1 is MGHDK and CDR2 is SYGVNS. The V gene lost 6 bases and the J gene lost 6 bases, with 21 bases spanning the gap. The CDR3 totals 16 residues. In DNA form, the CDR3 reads TGTGCCAGCAGCGTCTTAAGGATGACAGTGCCCAATGAGCAGTTCTTC. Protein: CASSVLRMTVPNEQFF.

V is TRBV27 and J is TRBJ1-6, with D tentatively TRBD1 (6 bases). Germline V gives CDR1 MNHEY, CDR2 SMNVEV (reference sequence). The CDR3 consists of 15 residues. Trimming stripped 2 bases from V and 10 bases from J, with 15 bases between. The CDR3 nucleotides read TGTGCCAGCAGTTTAGGGGGGCAGGTGCTATCACCCCTCCACTTT. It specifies CASSLGGQVLSPLHF.

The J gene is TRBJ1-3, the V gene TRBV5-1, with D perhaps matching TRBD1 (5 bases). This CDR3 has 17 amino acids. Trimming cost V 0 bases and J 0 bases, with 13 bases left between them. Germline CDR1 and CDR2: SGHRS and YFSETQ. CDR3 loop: CASSLAGRGYSGNTIYF. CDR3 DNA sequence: TGCGCCAGCAGCTTGGCCGGAAGGGGTTACTCTGGAAACACCATATATTTT.